The clone carrying this T cell receptor (beta chain) came up a few times. Its cognate antigen is unknown. The CDR3 has 17 amino acids. The germline V gene encodes CDR1 SEHNR and CDR2 FQNEAQ (reference sequence). V shed 0 bases and J 4 bases; nucleotides not matched to a gene: 6. Sample-barcoded 5' priming and a J-beta primer mix drove a second PCR of roughly 6 to 12 cycles. One entry per CDR3 protein results from TCRdb running MiXCR on the 5' RACE reads. The table includes over 750,000 distinct CDR3 sequences, about 25% detected once. This record comes from a study of blood T cells in healthy people across ages. General study findings and limits: The fall in TCR beta diversity per million T cells was roughly linear with age. Diversity estimated from one million T cells was considered an underestimate.

These records were also assigned to another study, of T cells of mothers and their children.

The sample comprised blood. The chain recombines TRBV7-9 with TRBJ2-3; 11 bases are a match to TRBD2. The receptor was isolated from a boy younger than 18 in good health. The CDR3 sequence: CASSLAATSGSADTQYF. The DNA of the CDR3 is TGTGCCAGCAGCTTAGCGGCTACTAGCGGGAGTGCAGATACGCAGTATTTT.